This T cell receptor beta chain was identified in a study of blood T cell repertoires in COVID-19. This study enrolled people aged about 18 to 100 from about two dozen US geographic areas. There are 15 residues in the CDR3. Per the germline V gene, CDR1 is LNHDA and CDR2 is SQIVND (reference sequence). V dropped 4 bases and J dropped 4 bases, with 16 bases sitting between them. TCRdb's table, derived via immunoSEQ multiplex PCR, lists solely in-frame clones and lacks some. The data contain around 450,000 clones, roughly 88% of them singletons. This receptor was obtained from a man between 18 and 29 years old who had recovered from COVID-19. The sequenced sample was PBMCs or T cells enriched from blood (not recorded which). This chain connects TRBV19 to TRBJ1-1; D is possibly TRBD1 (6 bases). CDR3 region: CASSKGQGEGTEAFF. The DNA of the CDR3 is TGTGCCAGTAGTAAGGGACAAGGCGAGGGCACTGAAGCTTTCTTT.